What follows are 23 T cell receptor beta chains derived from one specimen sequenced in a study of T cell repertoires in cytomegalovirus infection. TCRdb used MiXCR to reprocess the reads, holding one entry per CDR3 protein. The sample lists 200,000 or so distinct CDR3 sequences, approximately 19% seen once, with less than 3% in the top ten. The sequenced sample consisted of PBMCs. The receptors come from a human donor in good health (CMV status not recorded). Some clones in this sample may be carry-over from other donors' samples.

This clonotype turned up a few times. CDR3 protein: CASSEGFGETQYF. CDR3 DNA sequence: TGTGCCAGCAGTGAGGGGTTCGGGGAGACCCAGTACTTC. This rearrangement joins TRBV2 to TRBJ2-5; D gene ambiguous. From germline, CDR1 is SNHLY and CDR2 FYNNEI. The CDR3 runs to 13 residues. Trimming took off 3 bases at V and 5 bases at J, with 10 bases between the two ends.

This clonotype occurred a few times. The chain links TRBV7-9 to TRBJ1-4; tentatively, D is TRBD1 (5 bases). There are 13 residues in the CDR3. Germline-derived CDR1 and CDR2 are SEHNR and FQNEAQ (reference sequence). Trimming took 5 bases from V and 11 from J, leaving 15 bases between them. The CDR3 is CASSPPGPAKLFF. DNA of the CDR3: TGTGCCAGCAGCCCCCCGGGGCCAGCCAAACTGTTTTTT.

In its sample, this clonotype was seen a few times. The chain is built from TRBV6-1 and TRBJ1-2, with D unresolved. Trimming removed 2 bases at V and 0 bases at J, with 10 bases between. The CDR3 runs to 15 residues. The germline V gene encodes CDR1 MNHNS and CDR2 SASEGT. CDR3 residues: CASSEYLGPNYGYTF. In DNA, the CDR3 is TGTGCCAGCAGTGAATACCTAGGCCCTAACTATGGCTACACCTTC.

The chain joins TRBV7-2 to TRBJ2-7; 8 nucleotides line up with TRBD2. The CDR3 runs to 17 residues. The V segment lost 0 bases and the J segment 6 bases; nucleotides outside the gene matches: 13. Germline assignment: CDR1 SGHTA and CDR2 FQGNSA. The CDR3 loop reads CASSLALAGSVSGEQYF. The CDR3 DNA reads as TGTGCCAGCAGCTTAGCCTTAGCGGGAAGTGTTTCCGGCGAGCAGTACTTC.

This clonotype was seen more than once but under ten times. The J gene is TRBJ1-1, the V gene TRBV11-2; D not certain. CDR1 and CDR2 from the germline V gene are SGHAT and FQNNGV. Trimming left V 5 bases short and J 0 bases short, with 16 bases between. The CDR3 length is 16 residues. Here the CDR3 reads CASSLTTRLVNTEAFF. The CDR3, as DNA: TGTGCCAGCAGCCTCACGACCCGATTGGTGAACACTGAAGCTTTCTTT.

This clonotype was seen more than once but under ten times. CDR3 amino acids: CASSLVVSLGYTQYF. The CDR3 DNA is TGTGCCAGCAGCTTAGTTGTCTCTCTCGGATATACGCAGTATTTT. The chain joins TRBV7-2 to TRBJ2-3; D unresolved. The V end lost 1 base, the J end lost 7 bases, and 15 bases lay between the germline ends. Germline lookup yields CDR1 SGHTA and CDR2 FQGNSA. The CDR3 has 15 residues.

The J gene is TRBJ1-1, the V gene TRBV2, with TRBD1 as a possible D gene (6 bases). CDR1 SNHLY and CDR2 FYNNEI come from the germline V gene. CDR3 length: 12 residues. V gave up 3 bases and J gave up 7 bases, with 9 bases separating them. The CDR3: CASSEQGFEAFF. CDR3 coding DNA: TGTGCCAGCAGTGAGCAGGGGTTTGAAGCTTTCTTT.

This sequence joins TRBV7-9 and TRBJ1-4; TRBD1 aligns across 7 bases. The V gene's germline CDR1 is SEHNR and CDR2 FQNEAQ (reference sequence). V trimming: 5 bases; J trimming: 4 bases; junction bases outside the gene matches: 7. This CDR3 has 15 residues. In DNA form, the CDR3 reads TGTGCCAGCAGCCTATTGACAGGGAGTAATGAAAAACTGTTTTTT. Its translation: CASSLLTGSNEKLFF.

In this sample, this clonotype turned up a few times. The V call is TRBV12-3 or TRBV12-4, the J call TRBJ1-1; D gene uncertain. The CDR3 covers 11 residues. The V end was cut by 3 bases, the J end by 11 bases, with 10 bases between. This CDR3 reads CASSFTGVAFF. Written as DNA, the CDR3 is TGTGCCAGCAGTTTCACCGGGGTGGCTTTCTTT.

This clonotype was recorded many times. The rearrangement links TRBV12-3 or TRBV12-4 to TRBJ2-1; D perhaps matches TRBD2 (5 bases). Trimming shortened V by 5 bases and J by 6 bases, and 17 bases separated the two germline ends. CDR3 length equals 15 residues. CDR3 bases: TGTGCCAGCAGTCCCCCAAGTACAGCGGCCAATGAGCAGTTCTTC. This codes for CASSPPSTAANEQFF.

CDR3 sequence reads: CASSPSSGGGSYEQYF. CDR3 bases: TGTGCCAGCAGCCCCTCCAGCGGGGGGGGTTCCTACGAGCAGTACTTC. V gene TRBV7-9 combines with J gene TRBJ2-7; 10 positions agree with TRBD2. Germline V CDR1 and CDR2: SEHNR, FQNEAQ (reference sequence). The J segment lost 1 base and the V segment lost 5 bases, leaving 8 bases of the junction unmatched. The CDR3 sequence is 16 residues long.

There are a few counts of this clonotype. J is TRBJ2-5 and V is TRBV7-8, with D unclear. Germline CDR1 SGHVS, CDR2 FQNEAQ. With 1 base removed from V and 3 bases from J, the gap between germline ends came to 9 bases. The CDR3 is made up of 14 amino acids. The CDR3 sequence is CASSLVAEKETQYF. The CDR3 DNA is TGTGCCAGCAGCTTAGTGGCCGAAAAAGAGACCCAGTACTTC.

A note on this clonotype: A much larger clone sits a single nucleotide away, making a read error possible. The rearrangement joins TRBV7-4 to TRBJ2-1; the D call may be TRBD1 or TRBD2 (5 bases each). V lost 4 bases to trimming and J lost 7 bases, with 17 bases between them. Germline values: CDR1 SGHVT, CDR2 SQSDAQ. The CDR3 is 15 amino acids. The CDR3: CASSSVGPRWNEQFF. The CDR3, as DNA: TGTGCCAGCAGCTCAGTGGGACCCAGGTGGAATGAGCAGTTCTTC.

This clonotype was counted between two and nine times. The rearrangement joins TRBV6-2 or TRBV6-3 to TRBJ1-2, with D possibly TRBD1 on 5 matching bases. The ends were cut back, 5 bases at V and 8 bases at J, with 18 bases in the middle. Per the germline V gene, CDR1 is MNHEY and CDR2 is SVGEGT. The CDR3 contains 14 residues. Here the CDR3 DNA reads TGTGCCAGCAGTACCGGGACCCACGCGAGGGGCTACACCTTC. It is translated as CASSTGTHARGYTF.

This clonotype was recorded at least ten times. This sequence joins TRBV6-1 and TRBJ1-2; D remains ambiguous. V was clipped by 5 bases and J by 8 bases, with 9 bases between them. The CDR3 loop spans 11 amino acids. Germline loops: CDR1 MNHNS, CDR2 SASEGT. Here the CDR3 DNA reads TGTGCCAGCAGTCAAGGGCACGGCTACACCTTC. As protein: CASSQGHGYTF.

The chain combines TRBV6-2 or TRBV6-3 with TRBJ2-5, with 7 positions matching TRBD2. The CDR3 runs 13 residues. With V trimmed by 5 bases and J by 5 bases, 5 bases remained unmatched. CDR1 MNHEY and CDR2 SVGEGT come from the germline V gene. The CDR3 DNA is TGTGCCAGCAGTACGACTAGCATGGAGACCCAGTACTTC. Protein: CASSTTSMETQYF.

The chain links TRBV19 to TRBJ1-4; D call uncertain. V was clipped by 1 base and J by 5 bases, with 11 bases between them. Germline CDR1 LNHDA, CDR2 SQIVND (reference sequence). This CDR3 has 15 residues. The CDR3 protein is CASSIGVGLNEKLFF. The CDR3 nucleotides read TGTGCCAGTAGTATAGGCGTCGGCCTCAATGAAAAACTGTTTTTT.

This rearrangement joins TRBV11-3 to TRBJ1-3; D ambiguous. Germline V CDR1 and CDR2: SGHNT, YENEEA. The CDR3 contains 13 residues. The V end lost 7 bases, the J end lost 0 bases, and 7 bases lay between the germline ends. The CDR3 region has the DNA TGTGCCAGCAACTCGGCCTCTGGAAACACCATATATTTT. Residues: CASNSASGNTIYF.

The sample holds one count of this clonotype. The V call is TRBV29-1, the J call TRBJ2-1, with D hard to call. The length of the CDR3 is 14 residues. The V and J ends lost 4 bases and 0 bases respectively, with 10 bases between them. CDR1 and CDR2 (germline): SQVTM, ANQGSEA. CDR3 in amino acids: CSVGAASSYNEQFF. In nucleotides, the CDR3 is TGCAGCGTTGGTGCCGCGAGCTCCTACAATGAGCAGTTCTTC.

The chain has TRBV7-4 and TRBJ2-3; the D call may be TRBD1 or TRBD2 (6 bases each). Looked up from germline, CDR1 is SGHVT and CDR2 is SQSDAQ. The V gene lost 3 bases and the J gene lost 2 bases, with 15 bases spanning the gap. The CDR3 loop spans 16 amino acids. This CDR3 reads CASSFPGARDTDTQYF. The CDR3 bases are TGTGCCAGCAGCTTCCCGGGGGCGCGGGACACAGATACGCAGTATTTT.

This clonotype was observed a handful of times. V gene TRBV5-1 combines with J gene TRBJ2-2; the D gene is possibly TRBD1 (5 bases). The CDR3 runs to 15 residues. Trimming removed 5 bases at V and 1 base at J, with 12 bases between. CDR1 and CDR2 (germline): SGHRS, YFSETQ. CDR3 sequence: CASRMSTGNTGELFF. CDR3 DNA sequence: TGCGCCAGCAGGATGTCTACAGGGAACACCGGGGAGCTGTTTTTT.

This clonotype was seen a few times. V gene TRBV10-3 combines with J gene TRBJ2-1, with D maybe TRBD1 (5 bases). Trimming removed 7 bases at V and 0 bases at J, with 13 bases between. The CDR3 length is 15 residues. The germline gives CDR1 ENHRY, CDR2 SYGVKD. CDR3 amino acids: CAIKAGYGSYNEQFF. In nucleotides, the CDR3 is TGTGCCATCAAAGCAGGGTACGGCTCCTACAATGAGCAGTTCTTC.

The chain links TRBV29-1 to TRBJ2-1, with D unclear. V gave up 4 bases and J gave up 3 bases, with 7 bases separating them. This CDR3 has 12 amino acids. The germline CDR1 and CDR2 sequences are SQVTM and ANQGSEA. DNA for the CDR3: TGCAGCGTTGCTTACAACTACAATGAGCAGTTCTTC. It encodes CSVAYNYNEQFF.